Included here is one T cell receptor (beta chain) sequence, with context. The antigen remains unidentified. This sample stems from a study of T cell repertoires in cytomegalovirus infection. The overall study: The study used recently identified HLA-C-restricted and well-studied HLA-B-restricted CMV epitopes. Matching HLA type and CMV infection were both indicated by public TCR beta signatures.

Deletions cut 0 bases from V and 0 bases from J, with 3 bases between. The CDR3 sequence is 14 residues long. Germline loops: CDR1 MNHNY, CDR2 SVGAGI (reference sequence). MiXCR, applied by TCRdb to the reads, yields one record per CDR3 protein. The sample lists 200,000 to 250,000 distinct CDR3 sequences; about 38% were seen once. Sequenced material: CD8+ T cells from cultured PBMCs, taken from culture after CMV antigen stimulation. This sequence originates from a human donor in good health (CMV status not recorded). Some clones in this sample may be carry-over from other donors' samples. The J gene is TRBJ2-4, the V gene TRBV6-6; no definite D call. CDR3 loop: CASSYSIAKNIQYF. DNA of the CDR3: TGTGCCAGCAGTTACTCCATAGCCAAAAACATTCAGTACTTC.